This TCR beta chain was captured by sequencing in a study of blood T cell repertoires in COVID-19. Study at large: Acute and convalescent COVID-19 specimens originated in the United States, Italy and Spain. T cells, B-cell-depleted T cells, or PBMCs supplied cDNA or gDNA.

CDR3 length: 13 residues. CDR1 and CDR2 (germline): SGHRS, YFSETQ. With 3 bases clipped from V and 3 bases from J, the junction kept 2 bases outside the gene matches. Per the original methods: Estimation of nucleated cell counts was performed using reference gene primer amplification. Generated by immunoSEQ multiplex PCR, the TCRdb table keeps only in-frame clones and is missing some. For V, J and clone size, that table is used; D and trimming come from the DNA. Here the sample spans a few hundred thousand clones, around 87% being singletons. Sequencing was done on a sample of PBMCs or T cells enriched from blood (not recorded which). This sequence originates from a woman aged 18-30 years with acute COVID-19. The chain joins TRBV5-1 to TRBJ2-5, with TRBD2 matching over 7 bases. DNA for the CDR3: TGCGCCAGCAGCTCCGGACTAGAAGAGACCCAGTACTTC. It codes for CASSSGLEETQYF.